Reported below is one T cell receptor (beta chain). Trimming stripped 6 bases from V and 0 bases from J, with 9 bases between. In germline, CDR1 is SGHTA, CDR2 FQGTGA. This CDR3 spans 14 amino acids. This sample is drawn from a study of blood T cell repertoires in COVID-19. Study-wide context: The United States, Italy and Spain provided the acute and convalescent COVID-19 samples. T cells, B-cell-depleted T cells, or PBMCs supplied cDNA or gDNA.

Per the study methods: How many nucleated cells were present was estimated from reference gene primer amplification. TCRdb's table, derived via immunoSEQ multiplex PCR, lists solely in-frame clones and lacks some. D and trimming come from the DNA, and the V and J calls and clone size come from that table. The repertoire has tens of thousands of clones, 84% of them found once; the top ten carry about 16%. Source material: peripheral blood. V usage is TRBV7-3 and J usage is TRBJ1-5; D not certain. This receptor was identified in a man aged 60 to 69 with COVID-19, enrolled during active disease. This CDR3 is CASRQAISNQPQHF. Written as DNA, the CDR3 is TGTGCCAGCAGGCAGGCCATTAGCAATCAGCCCCAGCATTTT.